Described below is a single T cell receptor (beta chain) sequence and its context. Its antigen is currently unknown. The V end was cut by 2 bases, the J end by 1 base, with 9 bases between. The CDR3 length is 15 residues. CDR1 and CDR2 (germline): SGHRS, YFSETQ. Some clones are missing from TCRdb's copy, which holds only in-frame ones; the method was immunoSEQ multiplex PCR. This repertoire shows about 79,000 clones, roughly 74% found once; its top ten account for around 1.5%. The data originate from a study of vaccination effects on CD4 cells after COVID-19. Broader study findings: Clones induced by infection and by vaccine showed marked clonal contraction late after vaccination. Only 1 of 255 vaccine-induced clones from healthy vaccinees cross-reacted with common cold coronaviruses.

Antigen-specific CD4+ T cell clonotypes were called by their expansion after viral peptide-pool culture in ViraFEST. After roughly eleven days in culture, the CD4+ T cells were isolated. Cultures used 2.1 million or so PBMC per well, 9.5 to 10 IU/ml IL-2 and around 9.5 ug/ml peptides. The sequence derives from a human donor who received a COVID-19 vaccine. The input for sequencing was CD4+ T cells from PBMCs cultured with HCoV-229E spike peptides, taken before COVID-19 vaccination. This chain joins TRBV5-1 and TRBJ1-4; D might be TRBD1 (6 bases). The CDR3 DNA sequence: TGCGCCAGCAGCTTCTCAGGGGTAACTAATGAAAAACTGTTTTTT. Protein product: CASSFSGVTNEKLFF.